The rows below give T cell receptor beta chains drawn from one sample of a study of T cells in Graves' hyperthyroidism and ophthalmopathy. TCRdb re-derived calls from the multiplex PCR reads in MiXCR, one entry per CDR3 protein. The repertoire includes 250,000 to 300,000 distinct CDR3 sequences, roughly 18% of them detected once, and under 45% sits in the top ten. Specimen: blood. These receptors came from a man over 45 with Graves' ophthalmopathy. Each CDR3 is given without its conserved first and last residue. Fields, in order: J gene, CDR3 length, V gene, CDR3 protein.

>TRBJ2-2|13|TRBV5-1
ASSLPGGFTGELF
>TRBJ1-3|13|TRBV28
ASSFRQVSGNTIY
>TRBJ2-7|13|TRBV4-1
ASSRPTGPSGEQY
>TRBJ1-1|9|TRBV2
ASSDLSPAF
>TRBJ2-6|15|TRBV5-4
ASSLGGTRAGANVLT
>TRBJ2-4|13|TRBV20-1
SARYGGVAKNIQY
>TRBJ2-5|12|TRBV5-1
ASSWGTVQETQY
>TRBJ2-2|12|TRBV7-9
ASSATSALGELF
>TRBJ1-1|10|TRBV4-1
ASSRPGGRAF
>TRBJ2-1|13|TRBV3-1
ASSLGQGAFYEQF
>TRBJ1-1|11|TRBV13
ASSFLGPTEAF
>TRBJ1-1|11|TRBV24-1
ATSAGVNTEAF
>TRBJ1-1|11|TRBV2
ASSEEGGTEAF
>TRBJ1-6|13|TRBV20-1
SARGIGQADSPLH
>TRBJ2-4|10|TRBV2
ASRNRGHIQY
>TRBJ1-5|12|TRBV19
ASSTDRDGQPQH
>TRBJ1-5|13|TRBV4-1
ASSQRGRTNQPQH
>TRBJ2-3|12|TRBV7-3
ASSPNVLTDTQY
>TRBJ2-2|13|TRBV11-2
ASRAVRDGTGELF
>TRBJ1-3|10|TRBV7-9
ASTPEVNTIY
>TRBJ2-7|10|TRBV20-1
SATSGTYEQY
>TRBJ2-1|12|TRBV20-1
SARDLGGLVEQF
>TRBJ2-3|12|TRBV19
ASSIARSTDTQY
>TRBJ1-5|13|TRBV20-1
SAPGAGGFNQPQH
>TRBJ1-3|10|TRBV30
AWSVHENTIY
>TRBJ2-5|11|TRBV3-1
ASSQDRIETQY
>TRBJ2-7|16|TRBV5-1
ASSSPEATLAGDYEQY
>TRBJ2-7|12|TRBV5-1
ASSSGDGFYEQY
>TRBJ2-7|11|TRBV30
AWSTPGLYEQY
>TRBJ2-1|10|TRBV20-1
SAPPGPNEQF
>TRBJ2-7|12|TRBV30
AWTRLAGVHEQY
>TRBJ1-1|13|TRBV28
ASSFNPPMNTEAF
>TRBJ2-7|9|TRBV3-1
ASSRSYEQY
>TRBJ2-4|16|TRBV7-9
ASSFSPGDALAKNIQY
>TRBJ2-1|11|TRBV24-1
ATSRSGGEEQF
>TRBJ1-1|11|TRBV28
ASRKVLSSEAF
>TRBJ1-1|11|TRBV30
AWMDRGVTEAF
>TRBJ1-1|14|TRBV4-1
ASSQDLGQANTEAF
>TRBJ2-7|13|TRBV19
ASSTAGRLGYEQY
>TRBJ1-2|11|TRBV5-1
ASSPTGYYGYT
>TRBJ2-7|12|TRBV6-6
ASSYLSGTYEQY
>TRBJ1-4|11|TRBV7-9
ASSWWTEEKLF
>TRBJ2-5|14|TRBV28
ASSPPGQGATETQY
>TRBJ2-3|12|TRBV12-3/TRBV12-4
ASSRSGGTDTQY
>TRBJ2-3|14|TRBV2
AGRDSDGKAEDTQY
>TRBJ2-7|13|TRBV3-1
ASSPAGSRVYEQY
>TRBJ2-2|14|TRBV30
AWRTPGNRGTGELF
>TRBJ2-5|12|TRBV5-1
ASSTGQGGETQY
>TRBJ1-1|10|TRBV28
ASSHQGTEAF